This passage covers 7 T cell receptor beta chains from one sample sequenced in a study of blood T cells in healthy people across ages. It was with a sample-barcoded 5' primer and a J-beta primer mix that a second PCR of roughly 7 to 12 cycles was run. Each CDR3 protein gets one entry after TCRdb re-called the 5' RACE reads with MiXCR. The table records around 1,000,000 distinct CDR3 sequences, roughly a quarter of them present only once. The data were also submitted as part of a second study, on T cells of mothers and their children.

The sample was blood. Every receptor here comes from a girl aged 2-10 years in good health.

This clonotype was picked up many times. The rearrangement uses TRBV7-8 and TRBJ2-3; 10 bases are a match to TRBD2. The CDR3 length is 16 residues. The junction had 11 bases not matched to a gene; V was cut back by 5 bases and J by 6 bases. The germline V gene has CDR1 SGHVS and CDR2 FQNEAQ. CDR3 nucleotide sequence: TGTGCCAGCAGCCAGGAAGCGGGGGGGAATTTCGATACGCAGTATTTT. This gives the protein CASSQEAGGNFDTQYF.

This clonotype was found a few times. The CDR3 region is CSVEDEGEGPSYEQYF. For the CDR3, the DNA is TGCAGCGTTGAAGATGAGGGCGAGGGACCCTCCTACGAGCAGTACTTC. The chain uses TRBV29-1 and TRBJ2-7; TRBD1 or TRBD2 may be the D gene (5 bases each). Germline assignment: CDR1 SQVTM and CDR2 ANQGSEA. This CDR3 has 16 amino acids. Trimming cost V 0 bases and J 0 bases, with 15 bases left between them.

Here the CDR3 DNA reads TGTGCCAGCAGCTTAGACAGGGCTACGGCCAAAAACATTCAGTACTTC. Residues: CASSLDRATAKNIQYF. The rearrangement uses TRBV5-4 and TRBJ2-4, with 7 positions matching TRBD1. CDR1 is SGHNT, CDR2 YYREEE, per germline (reference sequence). J was trimmed by 1 base and V by 2 bases; bases with no gene match: 6. The CDR3 length is 16 residues.

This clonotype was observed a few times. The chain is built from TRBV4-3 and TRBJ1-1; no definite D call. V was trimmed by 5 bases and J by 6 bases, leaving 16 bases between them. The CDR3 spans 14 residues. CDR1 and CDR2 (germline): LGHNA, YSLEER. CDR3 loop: CASSARLWVPEAFF. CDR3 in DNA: TGCGCCAGCAGCGCGCGGTTGTGGGTCCCTGAAGCTTTCTTT.

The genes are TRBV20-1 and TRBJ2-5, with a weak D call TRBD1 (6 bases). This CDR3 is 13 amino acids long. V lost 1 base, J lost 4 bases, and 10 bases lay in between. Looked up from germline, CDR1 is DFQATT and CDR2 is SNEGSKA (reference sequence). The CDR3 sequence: CSARGQARETQYF. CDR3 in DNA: TGCAGTGCTAGAGGACAGGCCAGAGAGACCCAGTACTTC.

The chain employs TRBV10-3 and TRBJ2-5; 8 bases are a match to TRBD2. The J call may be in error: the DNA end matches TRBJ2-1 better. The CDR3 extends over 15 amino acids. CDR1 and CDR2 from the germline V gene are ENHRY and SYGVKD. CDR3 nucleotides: TGTGCCATCAGGTTCGGGACTAGGTATTTCAATGAGCAGTTCTTC. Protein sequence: CAIRFGTRYFNEQFF.

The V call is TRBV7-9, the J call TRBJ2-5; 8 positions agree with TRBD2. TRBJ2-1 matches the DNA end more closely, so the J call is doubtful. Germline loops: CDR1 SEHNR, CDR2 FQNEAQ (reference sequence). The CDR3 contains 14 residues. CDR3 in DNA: TGTGCCAGCAGCTGGCGCGGGGGGATCAATGAGCAGTTCTTC. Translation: CASSWRGGINEQFF.